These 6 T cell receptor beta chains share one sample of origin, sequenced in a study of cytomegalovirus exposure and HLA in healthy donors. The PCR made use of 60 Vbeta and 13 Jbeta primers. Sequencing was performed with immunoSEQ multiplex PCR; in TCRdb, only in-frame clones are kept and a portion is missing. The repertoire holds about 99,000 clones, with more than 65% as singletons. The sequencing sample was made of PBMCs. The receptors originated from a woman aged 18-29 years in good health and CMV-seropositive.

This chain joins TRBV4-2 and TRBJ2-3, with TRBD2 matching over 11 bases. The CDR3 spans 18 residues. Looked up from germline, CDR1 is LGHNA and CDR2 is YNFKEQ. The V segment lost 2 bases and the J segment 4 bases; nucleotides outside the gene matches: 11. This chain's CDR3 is CASSQRPLAGGLADTQYF. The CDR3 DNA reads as TGTGCCAGCAGCCAACGGCCTCTAGCGGGAGGTTTGGCAGATACGCAGTATTTT.

In nucleotides, the CDR3 is TGTGCCAGCAGCTTCGGGGGTGATGGGGCCAACGTCCTGACTTTC. Translated: CASSFGGDGANVLTF. V and J are TRBV7-3 and TRBJ2-6, with TRBD2 as a possible D gene (6 bases). CDR1 SGHTA and CDR2 FQGTGA come from the germline V gene. This CDR3 has 15 amino acids. Trimming shortened V by 3 bases and J by 3 bases, and 9 bases separated the two germline ends.

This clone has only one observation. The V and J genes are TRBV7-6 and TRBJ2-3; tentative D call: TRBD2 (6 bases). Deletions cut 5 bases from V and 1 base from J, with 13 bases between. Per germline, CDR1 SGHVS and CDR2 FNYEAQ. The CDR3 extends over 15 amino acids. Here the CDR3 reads CASSPRGLRTDTQYF. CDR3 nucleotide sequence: TGTGCCAGCAGCCCTAGGGGACTCCGCACAGATACGCAGTATTTT.

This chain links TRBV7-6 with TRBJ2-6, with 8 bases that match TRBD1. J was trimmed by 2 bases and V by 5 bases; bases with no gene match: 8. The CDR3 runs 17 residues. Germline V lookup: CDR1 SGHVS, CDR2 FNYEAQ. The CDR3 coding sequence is TGTGCCAGCAGCGGCAGGGGGCGCGACGCTGGGGCCAACGTCCTGACTTTC. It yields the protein CASSGRGRDAGANVLTF.

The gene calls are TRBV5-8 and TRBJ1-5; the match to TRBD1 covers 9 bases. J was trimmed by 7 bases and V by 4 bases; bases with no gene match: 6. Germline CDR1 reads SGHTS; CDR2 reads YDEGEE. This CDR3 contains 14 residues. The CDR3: CASSRDRVTQPQHF. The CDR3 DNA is TGTGCCAGCAGCCGGGACAGGGTGACACAGCCCCAGCATTTT. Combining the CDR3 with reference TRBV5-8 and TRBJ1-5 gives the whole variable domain EAGVTQSPTHLIKTRGQQATLRCSPISGHTSVYWYQQALGLGLQFLLWYDEGEERNRGNFPPRFSGRQFPNYSSELNVNALELEDSALYLCASSRDRVTQPQHFGDGTRLSIL.

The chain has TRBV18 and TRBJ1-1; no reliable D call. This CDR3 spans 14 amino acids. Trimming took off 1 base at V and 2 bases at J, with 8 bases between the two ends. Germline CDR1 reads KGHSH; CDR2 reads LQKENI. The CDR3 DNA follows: TGTGCCAGCTCACCACAATTCGTTAACACTGAAGCTTTCTTT. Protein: CASSPQFVNTEAFF.